This TCR beta chain was identified during a study of T-cell memory formation after mild COVID-19. Overall study results and limits: Clones which contracted sat mainly in CM and EM if CD4+, and in EMRA if CD8+.

This clonotype occurred a few times. Its antigen remains unidentified. TCRdb ran MiXCR on the 5' RACE reads and lists one entry per CDR3 protein. In the table there are approximately 450,000 distinct CDR3 sequences, around a sixth of which are singletons. Trimming at V came to 1 base and at J to 5 bases, leaving 6 bases not matched to a gene. This CDR3 contains 17 residues. CDR1 and CDR2 (germline): LGHDT, YNNKEL (reference sequence). The TCR was taken from an adult woman who had mild COVID-19 (a few samples of this study predate the infection). Cell type and time point are not known. The rearrangement links TRBV3-1 to TRBJ2-2; 11 bases align to TRBD1. Source material: PBMCs or a T cell subset sorted from them (not recorded which). CDR3 residues: CASSQVGGTGGTGELFF. The DNA for the CDR3 is TGTGCCAGCAGCCAAGTCGGAGGGACAGGGGGAACCGGGGAGCTGTTTTTT.